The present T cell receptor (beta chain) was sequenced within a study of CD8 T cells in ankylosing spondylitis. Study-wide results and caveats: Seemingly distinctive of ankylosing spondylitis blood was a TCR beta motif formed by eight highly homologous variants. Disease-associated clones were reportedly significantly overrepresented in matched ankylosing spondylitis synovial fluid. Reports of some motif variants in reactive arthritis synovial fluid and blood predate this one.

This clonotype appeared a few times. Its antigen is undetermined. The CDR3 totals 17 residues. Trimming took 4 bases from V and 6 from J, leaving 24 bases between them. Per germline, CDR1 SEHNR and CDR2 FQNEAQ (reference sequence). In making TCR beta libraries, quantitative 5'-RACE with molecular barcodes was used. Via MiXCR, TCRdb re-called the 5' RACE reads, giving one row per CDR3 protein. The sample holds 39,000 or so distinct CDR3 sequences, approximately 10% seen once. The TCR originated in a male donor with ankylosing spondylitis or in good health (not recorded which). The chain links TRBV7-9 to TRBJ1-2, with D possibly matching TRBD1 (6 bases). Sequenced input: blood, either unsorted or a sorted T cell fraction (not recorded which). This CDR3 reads CASSSSLGQPGWDGYTF. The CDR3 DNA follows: TGTGCCAGCAGCTCTAGCCTCGGACAGCCCGGGTGGGATGGCTACACCTTC.